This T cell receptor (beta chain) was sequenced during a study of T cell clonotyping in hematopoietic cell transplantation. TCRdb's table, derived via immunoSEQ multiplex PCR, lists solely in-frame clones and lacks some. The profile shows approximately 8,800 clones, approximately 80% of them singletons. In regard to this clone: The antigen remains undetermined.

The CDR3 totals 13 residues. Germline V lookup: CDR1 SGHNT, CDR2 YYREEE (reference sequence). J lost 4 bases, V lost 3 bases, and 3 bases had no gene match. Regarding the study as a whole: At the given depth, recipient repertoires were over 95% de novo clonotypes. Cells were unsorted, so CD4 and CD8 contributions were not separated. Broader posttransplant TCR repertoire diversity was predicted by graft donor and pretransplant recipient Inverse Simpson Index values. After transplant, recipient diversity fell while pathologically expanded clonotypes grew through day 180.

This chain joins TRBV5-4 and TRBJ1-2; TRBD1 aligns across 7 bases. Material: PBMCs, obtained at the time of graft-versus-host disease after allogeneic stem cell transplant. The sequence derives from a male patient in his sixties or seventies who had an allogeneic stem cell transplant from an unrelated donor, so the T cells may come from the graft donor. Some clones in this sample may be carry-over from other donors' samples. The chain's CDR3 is CASSSTGSYGYTF. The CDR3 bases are TGTGCCAGCAGCTCGACAGGGAGCTATGGCTACACCTTC. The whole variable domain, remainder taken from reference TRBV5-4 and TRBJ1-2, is ETGVTQSPTHLIKTRGQQVTLRCSSQSGHNTVSWYQQALGQGPQFIFQYYREEENGRGNFPPRFSGLQFPNYSSELNVNALELDDSALYLCASSSTGSYGYTFGSGTRLTVV.